This T cell receptor (beta chain) was captured by sequencing in a study of blood T cells in healthy people across ages. Alongside a J-beta primer mix, a sample-barcoded 5' primer served in a second PCR lasting roughly 7 to 11 cycles. Carrying 12 random nucleotides, a template-switch adaptor labeled each individual cDNA molecule. TCRdb analysed the 5' RACE reads with MiXCR anew, one entry per CDR3 protein. In the table there are 600,000 to 1,000,000 distinct CDR3 sequences, 55% to 75% of which are singletons. As for this clonotype: The target antigen is unknown.

Findings of the study overall: Percentage of naive T cells showed a strong correlation with TCR beta diversity. Across the age range, TCR beta diversity per million T cells fell in a roughly linear way.

Germline V CDR1 and CDR2: MNHNS, SASEGT. The CDR3 contains 14 residues. The V segment lost 6 bases and the J segment 4 bases; nucleotides outside the gene matches: 7. The receptor was isolated from a man aged 30-40 years in good health. The chain combines TRBV6-1 with TRBJ2-5; 8 bases are shared with TRBD1. Sequenced sample: blood. The CDR3 region is CASRNRGNRETQYF. CDR3 nucleotides: TGTGCCAGCAGGAACAGGGGGAACAGAGAGACCCAGTACTTC.